This T cell receptor (beta chain) was sequenced during a study of T cells in Graves' hyperthyroidism and ophthalmopathy. The study excluded patients with uncontrolled infection, other autoimmune disease, pregnancy or lactation. From more than 9.5 ml of fresh peripheral blood, PBMCs were isolated. This clonotype was counted a few times. What it binds is unknown. RNA transcripts served as the template for amplifying TCR beta CDR3 regions. The HTBI primer set drove a first-round RT-PCR of the TCR CDR3. MiXCR, run by TCRdb on the multiplex PCR reads, gives a single entry per CDR3 protein. The sample includes 540,000 or so distinct CDR3 sequences, 15% to 19% of them seen just once. The CDR3 has 17 amino acids. V lost 3 bases to trimming and J lost 5 bases, with 22 bases between them. The germline CDR1 and CDR2 sequences are LGHDT and YNNKEL (reference sequence). The study's findings and limits: Expanded thyroid clonotypes (above 0.001) were mostly also found in blood. Researchers report that a 13 V-J model separated ophthalmopathy from stable hyperthyroidism.

The origin of this receptor is a woman in her twenties or thirties with Graves' hyperthyroidism. This chain uses TRBV3-1 with TRBJ2-5, with a possible D match to TRBD2 (5 bases). Material for sequencing was blood. The CDR3 is CASSQRPTGPRGETQYF. The CDR3 nucleotides read TGTGCCAGCAGCCAGAGGCCCACGGGCCCCCGAGGGGAGACCCAGTACTTC.